Given below is one T cell receptor (beta chain) in context. The antigen is undetermined. The sample originates from a study of CD8 T cells in Susac syndrome. Regarding the study as a whole: As acknowledged by the study, its TCR sequencing and HLA analysis included a relatively small number of individuals.

Healthy donors constituted the controls, which were matched for age and sex. TEMRA cells were FACS-enriched, and CD8+ and CD4+ T cells were isolated negatively. RNA was extracted with the RNeasy kit, and a quantity of roughly 0.5 to 1 ug was reverse transcribed using random hexamers. immunoSEQ multiplex PCR amplified TCR beta CDR3 across 54 Vbeta, 13 Jbeta. In TCRdb, the immunoSEQ multiplex PCR reads were re-called with MiXCR into one record per CDR3 protein. The sample contains 150,000 to 200,000 distinct CDR3 sequences, approximately 92% of which appear only once. CDR1 and CDR2 (germline): SGDLS, YYNGEE. This CDR3 is built from 14 residues. V shed 0 bases and J shed 1 base, with 8 bases lying between them.

The TCR originated in a human donor in good health. Sequencing was performed on CD4+ T cells from PBMCs. V and J are TRBV9 and TRBJ2-7, with D uncertain. CDR3 bases: TGTGCCAGCAGCGTAGTCGGAGAGTCCTACGAGCAGTACTTC. This translates into CASSVVGESYEQYF.